Each of the 10 T cell receptor beta chains below was sequenced from the same sample in a study of chemoradiotherapy in HPV16-positive cancers. Using immunoSEQ multiplex PCR, the repertoire was profiled, and TCRdb retains in-frame clones only, with some absent. The table includes approximately 23,000 clones, more than 90% detected once. The source material was blood, sampled from a patient who underwent chemoradiotherapy. Receptor source: a human donor with HPV-associated anogenital cancer.

This clone was seen a few times. V and J are TRBV7-9 and TRBJ1-1, with unresolved D. The CDR3 has 12 residues. Deletions cut 0 bases from V and 5 bases from J, with 4 bases between. Germline values: CDR1 SEHNR, CDR2 FQNEAQ (reference sequence). CDR3 coding DNA: TGTGCCAGCAGCTTAGCGGGGACTGAAGCTTTCTTT. This codes for CASSLAGTEAFF.

V gene TRBV18 combines with J gene TRBJ1-2; no clear D gene. From germline, CDR1 is KGHSH and CDR2 LQKENI. The CDR3 covers 15 residues. The germline V and J ends were trimmed by 3 bases and 8 bases, with 19 bases remaining between them. CDR3 DNA: TGTGCCAGCTCACCGACAACCGGCCCCGACGTGGGCTACACCTTC. Its protein is CASSPTTGPDVGYTF. Drawing the rest from reference TRBV18 and TRBJ1-2, the complete variable domain is NAGVMQNPRHLVRRRGQEARLRCSPMKGHSHVYWYRQLPEEGLKFMVYLQKENIIDESGMPKERFSAEFPKEGPSILRIQQVVRGDSAAYFCASSPTTGPDVGYTFGSGTRLTVV.

The chain carries TRBV7-9 and TRBJ2-2; D is undetermined. This CDR3 has 16 residues. Germline V gene lookup returns CDR1 SEHNR and CDR2 FQNEAQ (reference sequence). Trimming took off 5 bases at V and 0 bases at J, with 13 bases between the two ends. The CDR3 DNA sequence: TGTGCCAGCAGCCCCCTCGTACCACCGAACACCGGGGAGCTGTTTTTT. Protein sequence: CASSPLVPPNTGELFF.

The chain links TRBV9 to TRBJ2-2, with D possibly TRBD2 on 5 matching bases. CDR1 is SGDLS, CDR2 YYNGEE, per germline. The V gene lost 4 bases and the J gene lost 6 bases, with 13 bases spanning the gap. This CDR3 spans 14 amino acids. The CDR3 spells CASSLGVGPGELFF. The CDR3 bases are TGTGCCAGCAGCCTCGGGGTGGGCCCCGGGGAGCTGTTTTTT.

This chain links TRBV28 with TRBJ1-2; D gene uncertain. The CDR3 sequence is 11 residues long. CDR1 and CDR2 (germline): MDHEN, SYDVKM. Between the trimmed V and J ends, which lost 5 bases and 2 bases, there was a span of 3 bases. This CDR3 reads CASSQNYGYTF. The CDR3 DNA is TGTGCCAGCAGTCAAAACTATGGCTACACCTTC.

The table lists this clone with a few counts. J is TRBJ2-3 and V is TRBV5-4; 12 positions match TRBD2. The germline V gene encodes CDR1 SGHNT and CDR2 YYREEE (reference sequence). The CDR3 is 16 residues long. The ends lost 4 bases at V and 3 bases at J; junction bases unmatched: 6. CDR3 coding DNA: TGTGCCAGCAGCCCTCTAGCGGGGGGGGCTACAGATACGCAGTATTTT. Its protein product is CASSPLAGGATDTQYF.

This clone was counted a single time. The chain combines TRBV4-2 with TRBJ2-5, with no clear D. CDR1 is LGHNA, CDR2 YNFKEQ, per germline. V lost 2 bases and J lost 3, with 7 bases in between. CDR3 length: 13 residues. DNA of the CDR3: TGTGCCAGCAGCCAACGACCCAAAGAGACCCAGTACTTC. The encoded protein is CASSQRPKETQYF.

Concerning this clone itself: The junction departs from germline at one end; a sequencing error may be responsible. The V and J genes are TRBV11-2 and TRBJ1-1; D is ambiguous. The CDR3 length is 13 residues. Germline CDR1 is SGHAT and CDR2 is FQNNGV. The CDR3 region has the DNA TGTGCCAGCAGCTTAGTGGGAGGGCCAGCCTCCCTCTTT. Protein: CASSLVGGPASLF.

This clone has just a few counts. The CDR3 sequence is CASSLYTGGWNEQFF. Written as DNA, the CDR3 is TGTGCCAGCAGCTTGTACACAGGGGGCTGGAATGAGCAGTTCTTC. The chain employs TRBV5-4 and TRBJ2-1, with 9 nucleotides matching TRBD1. The CDR3 spans 15 residues. V was clipped by 1 base and J by 7 bases; unmatched bases: 6. Germline V gives CDR1 SGHNT, CDR2 YYREEE (reference sequence).

The chain joins TRBV11-2 to TRBJ1-1; no reliable D call. The germline V gene has CDR1 SGHAT and CDR2 FQNNGV. V lost 0 bases, J lost 7 bases, and 9 bases lay in between. The CDR3 contains 13 residues. This CDR3 reads CASSLDGGLEAFF. In DNA, the CDR3 is TGTGCCAGCAGCTTAGATGGAGGGCTTGAAGCTTTCTTT.